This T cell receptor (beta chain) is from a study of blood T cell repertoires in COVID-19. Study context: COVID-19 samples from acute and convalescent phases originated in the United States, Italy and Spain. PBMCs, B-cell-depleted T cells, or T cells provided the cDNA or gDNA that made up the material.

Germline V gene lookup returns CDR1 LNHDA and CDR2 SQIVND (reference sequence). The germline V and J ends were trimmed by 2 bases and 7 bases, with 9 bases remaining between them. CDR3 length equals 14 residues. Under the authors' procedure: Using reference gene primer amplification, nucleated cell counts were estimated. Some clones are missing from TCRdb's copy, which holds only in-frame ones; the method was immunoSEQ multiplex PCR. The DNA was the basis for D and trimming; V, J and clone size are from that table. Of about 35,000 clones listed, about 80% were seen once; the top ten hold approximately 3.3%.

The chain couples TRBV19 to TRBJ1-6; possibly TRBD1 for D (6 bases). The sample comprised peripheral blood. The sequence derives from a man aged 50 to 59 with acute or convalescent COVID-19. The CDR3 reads CASSIQGSNSPLHF. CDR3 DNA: TGTGCCAGTAGTATACAGGGGTCGAATTCACCCCTCCACTTT.